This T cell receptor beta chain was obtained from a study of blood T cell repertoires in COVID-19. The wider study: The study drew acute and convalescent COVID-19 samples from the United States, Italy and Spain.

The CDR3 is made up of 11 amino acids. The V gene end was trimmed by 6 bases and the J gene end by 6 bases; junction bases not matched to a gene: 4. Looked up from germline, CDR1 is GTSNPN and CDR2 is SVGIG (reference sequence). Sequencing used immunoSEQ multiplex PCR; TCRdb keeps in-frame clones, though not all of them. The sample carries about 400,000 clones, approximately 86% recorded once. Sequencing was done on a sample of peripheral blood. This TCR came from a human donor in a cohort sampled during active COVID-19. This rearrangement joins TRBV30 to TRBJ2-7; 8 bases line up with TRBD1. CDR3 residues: CACGQGAEQYF. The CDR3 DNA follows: TGTGCCTGCGGTCAGGGGGCCGAGCAGTACTTC.